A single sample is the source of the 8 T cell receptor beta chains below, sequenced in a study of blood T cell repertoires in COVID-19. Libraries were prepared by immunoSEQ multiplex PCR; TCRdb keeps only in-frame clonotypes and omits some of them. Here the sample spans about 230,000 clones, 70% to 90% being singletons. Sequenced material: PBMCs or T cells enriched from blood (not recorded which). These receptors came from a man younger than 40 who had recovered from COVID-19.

The CDR3, as DNA: TGTGCCAGCAGCCCACTTACAGGGGATGACTATGGCTACACCTTC. Its protein product is CASSPLTGDDYGYTF. V usage is TRBV27 and J usage is TRBJ1-2; 7 nucleotides agree with TRBD1. CDR3 length: 15 residues. Per germline, CDR1 MNHEY and CDR2 SMNVEV (reference sequence). Germline trimming cut 6 bases from V and 3 bases from J; bases unmatched to any gene: 10.

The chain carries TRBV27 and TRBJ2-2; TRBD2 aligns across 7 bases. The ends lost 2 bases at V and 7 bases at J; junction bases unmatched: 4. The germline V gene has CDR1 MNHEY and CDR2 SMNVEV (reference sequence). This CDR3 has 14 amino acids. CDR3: CASSLGGDYGELFF. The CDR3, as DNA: TGTGCCAGCAGTTTAGGTGGGGACTACGGGGAGCTGTTTTTT.

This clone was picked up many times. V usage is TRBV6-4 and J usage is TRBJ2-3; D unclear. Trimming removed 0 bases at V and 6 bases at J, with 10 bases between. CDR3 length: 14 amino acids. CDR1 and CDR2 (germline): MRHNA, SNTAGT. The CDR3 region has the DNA TGTGCCAGCAGTGACTCGATCGGTAGCGATACGCAGTATTTT. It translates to CASSDSIGSDTQYF.

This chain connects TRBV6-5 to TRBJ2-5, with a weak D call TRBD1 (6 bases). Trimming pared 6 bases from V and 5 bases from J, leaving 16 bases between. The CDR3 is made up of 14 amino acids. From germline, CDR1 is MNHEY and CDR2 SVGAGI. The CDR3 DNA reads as TGTGCCAGCAGAGCACAGGGCTTTCGGGAGACCCAGTACTTC. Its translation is CASRAQGFRETQYF.

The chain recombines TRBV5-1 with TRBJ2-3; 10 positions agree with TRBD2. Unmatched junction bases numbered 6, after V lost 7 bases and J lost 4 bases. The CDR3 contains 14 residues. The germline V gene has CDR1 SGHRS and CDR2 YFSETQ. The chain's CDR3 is CASHSGTSADTQYF. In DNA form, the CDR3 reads TGCGCCAGCCATTCCGGGACTAGCGCAGATACGCAGTATTTT.

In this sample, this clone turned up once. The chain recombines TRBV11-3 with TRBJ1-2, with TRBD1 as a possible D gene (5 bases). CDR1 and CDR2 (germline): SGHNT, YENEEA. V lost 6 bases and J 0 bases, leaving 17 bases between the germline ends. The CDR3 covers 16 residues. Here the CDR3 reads CASRPGGGRTNYGYTF. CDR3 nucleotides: TGTGCCAGCAGACCCGGGGGGGGACGGACTAACTATGGCTACACCTTC.

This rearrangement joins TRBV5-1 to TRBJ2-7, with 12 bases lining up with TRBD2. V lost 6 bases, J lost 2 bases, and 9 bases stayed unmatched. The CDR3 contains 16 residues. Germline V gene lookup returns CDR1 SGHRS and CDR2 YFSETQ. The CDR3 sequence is CASILAGGFVAYEQYF. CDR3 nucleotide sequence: TGCGCCAGCATCCTAGCGGGAGGGTTCGTAGCCTACGAGCAGTACTTC. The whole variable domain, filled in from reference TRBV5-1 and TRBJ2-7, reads KAGVTQTPRYLIKTRGQQVTLSCSPISGHRSVSWYQQTPGQGLQFLFEYFSETQRNKGNFPGRFSGRQFSNSRSEMNVSTLELGDSALYLCASILAGGFVAYEQYFGPGTRLTVT.

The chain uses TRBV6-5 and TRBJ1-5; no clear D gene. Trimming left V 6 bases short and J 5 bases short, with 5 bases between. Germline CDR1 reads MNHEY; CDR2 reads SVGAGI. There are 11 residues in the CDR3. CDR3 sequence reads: CASSTHQPQHF. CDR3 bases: TGTGCCAGCAGCACACATCAGCCCCAGCATTTT.